This TCR beta chain was profiled in a study of beta chain features in type 1 diabetes. Trimming took 4 bases from V and 2 from J; bases not matched to a gene: 4. The length of the CDR3 is 15 residues. CDR1 is SQVTM, CDR2 ANQGSEA, per germline. Reverse transcribing all isolated RNA meant expressed TCRB transcripts were sequenced. Around 3.9 million reads per sample were averaged for naive, central memory and regulatory samples. Clones were sequenced by immunoSEQ multiplex PCR, and TCRdb holds only the in-frame ones, with some missing. This table holds approximately 330,000 clones, 9.5% to 11% found once.

The receptor comes from a woman aged 25 to 39 in good health. The chain links TRBV29-1 to TRBJ1-4, with 10 bases aligning to TRBD1. The sample taken for sequencing was naive CD4+ T cells from blood. The CDR3 DNA reads as TGCAGCGTTGTCGGACAGGGGGGGACTAATGAAAAACTGTTTTTT. Protein: CSVVGQGGTNEKLFF. Full variable domain (outside the CDR3, taken from reference TRBV29-1 and TRBJ1-4): SAVISQKPSRDICQRGTSLTIQCQVDSQVTMMFWYRQQPGQSLTLIATANQGSEATYESGFVIDKFPISRPNLTFSTLTVSNMSPEDSSIYLCSVVGQGGTNEKLFFGSGTQLSVL.